This entry concerns a single T cell receptor beta chain. The data are from a study of cytomegalovirus exposure and HLA in healthy donors. This PCR relied on a set of 60 Vbeta primers and 13 Jbeta primers. Measured with immunoSEQ multiplex PCR; TCRdb has only the in-frame clones, and not every one. The table records 160,000 or so clones, approximately 80% of them present only once. The CDR3 has 14 amino acids. The V segment lost 5 bases and the J segment 7 bases; nucleotides outside the gene matches: 3. Germline loops: CDR1 MRHNA, CDR2 SNTAGT. What was sequenced was PBMCs. This TCR was recovered from a man aged 50-60 years in good health and CMV-seropositive. The V call is TRBV6-4, the J call TRBJ1-6; 9 positions match TRBD1. In DNA form, the CDR3 reads TGTGCCAGCAGTCGGACAGGGGACAATTCACCCCTCCACTTT. This sequence encodes CASSRTGDNSPLHF.